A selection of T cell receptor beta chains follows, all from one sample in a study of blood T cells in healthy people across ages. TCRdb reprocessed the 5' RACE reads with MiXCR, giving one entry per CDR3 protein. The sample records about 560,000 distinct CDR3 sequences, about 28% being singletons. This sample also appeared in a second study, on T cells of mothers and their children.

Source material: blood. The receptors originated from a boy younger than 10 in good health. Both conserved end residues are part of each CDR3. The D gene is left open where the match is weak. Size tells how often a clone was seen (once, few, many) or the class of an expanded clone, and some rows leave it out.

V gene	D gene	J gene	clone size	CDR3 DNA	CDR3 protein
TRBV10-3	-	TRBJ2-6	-	TGTGCCATCAGTCCTACCCGGCCGTCTGGGGCCAACGTCCTGACTTTC	CAISPTRPSGANVLTF
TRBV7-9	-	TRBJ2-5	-	TGTGCCAGCAGCTTAAGGAGGGCAGCCAAAGAGACCCAGTACTTC	CASSLRRAAKETQYF
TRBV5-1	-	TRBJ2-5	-	TGCGCCAGCAGCGAGGACAGTGGAAGAGGGACCCAGTACTTC	CASSEDSGRGTQYF
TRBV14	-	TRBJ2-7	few	TGTGCCAGCAGCCAAGATGCCAGTTACTACGAGCAGTACTTC	CASSQDASYYEQYF
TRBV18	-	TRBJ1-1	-	TGTGCCAGCTCACCACCAGGGTTACGGAACACTGAAGCTTTCTTT	CASSPPGLRNTEAFF
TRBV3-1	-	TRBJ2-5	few	TGTGCCAGCAGCCCAACTCCCGCGGGGCCCCAAGAGACCCAGTACTTC	CASSPTPAGPQETQYF
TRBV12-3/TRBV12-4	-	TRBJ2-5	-	TGTGCCAGCAGTGACCTCGGACAGAACCAAGAGACCCAGTACTTC	CASSDLGQNQETQYF
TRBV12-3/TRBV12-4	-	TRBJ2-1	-	TGTGCCAGCAGTTGGAAAAAACTAGATCTGACGGGAAATGAGCAGTTCTTC	CASSWKKLDLTGNEQFF
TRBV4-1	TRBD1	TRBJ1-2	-	TGCGCCAGCAGCCTTGAAGGGGGGACAGGGGGCTACGGCTACACCTTC	CASSLEGGTGGYGYTF
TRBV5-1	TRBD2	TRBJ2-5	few	TGCGCCAGCAGCCAACGACTAGCGGGAGAAGAGACCCAGTACTTC	CASSQRLAGEETQYF
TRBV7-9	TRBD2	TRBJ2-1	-	TGTGCCAGCAGTCACCCTAGCGGGGCGGGTATCGGGAATGAGCAGTTCTTC	CASSHPSGAGIGNEQFF
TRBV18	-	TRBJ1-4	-	TGTGCCAGCTCACCCACCCAGCAGGGCCTGAATGAAAAACTGTTTTTT	CASSPTQQGLNEKLFF
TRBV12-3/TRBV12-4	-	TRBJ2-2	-	TGTGCCAGCAGTCCGGTTAGGGGATTCACCGGGGAGCTGTTTTTT	CASSPVRGFTGELFF
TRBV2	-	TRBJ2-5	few	TGTGCCAGCACCCGCGACTCTTGGGGCCAAGAGACCCAGTACTTC	CASTRDSWGQETQYF
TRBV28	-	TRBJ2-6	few	TGTGCCAGCAGTTTGCTTCGGGAACGGGGTAGCTCTGGGGCCAACGTCCTGACTTTC	CASSLLRERGSSGANVLTF
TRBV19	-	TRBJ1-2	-	TGTGCCAGCCACCAGGAAGTAAACAGCCTAGCTGGCTACACCTTC	CASHQEVNSLAGYTF
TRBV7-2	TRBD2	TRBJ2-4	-	TGTGCCAGCAGCTCATCATTTGGACTAGCTGACATTCAGTACTTC	CASSSSFGLADIQYF
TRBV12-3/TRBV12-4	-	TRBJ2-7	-	TGTGCCAGCAGTTCCCATGGGGGAGGTGGCGAGCAGTACTTC	CASSSHGGGGEQYF
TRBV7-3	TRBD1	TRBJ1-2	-	TGTGCCAGCAGCCCTACAGGGGCGGGGGACTATGGCTACACCTTC	CASSPTGAGDYGYTF
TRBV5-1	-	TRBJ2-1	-	TGCGCCAGCAGCTTGGCGGGCGTCAGCTCCTACAATGAGCAGTTCTTC	CASSLAGVSSYNEQFF
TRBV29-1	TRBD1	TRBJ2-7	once	TGCAGCGTCACCCCGGACAGGAACTCCTACGAGCAGTACTTC	CSVTPDRNSYEQYF
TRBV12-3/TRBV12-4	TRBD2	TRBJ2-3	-	TGTGCCAGCAGCCACTCGCGGGGGGCCTTAGATACGCAGTATTTT	CASSHSRGALDTQYF
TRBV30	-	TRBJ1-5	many	TGTGCCTGGAGCCCGGGGGGGCCTGGGCAGCCCCAGCATTTT	CAWSPGGPGQPQHF
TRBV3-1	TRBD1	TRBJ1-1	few	TGTGCCAGCAGCCAGGTGGACAGGGGGCATGAAGCTTTCTTT	CASSQVDRGHEAFF
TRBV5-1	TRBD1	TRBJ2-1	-	TGCGCCAGCAGCGGGGGGACAGGGGCCTACAATGAGCAGTTCTTC	CASSGGTGAYNEQFF
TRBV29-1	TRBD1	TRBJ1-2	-	TGCAGCGCTTTGAGAGCTGGGACAGGAGTTCCGGGCGGCTACACCTTC	CSALRAGTGVPGGYTF
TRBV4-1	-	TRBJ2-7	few	TGCGCCAGCAGCCAAATGACTAACTACGAGCAGTACTTC	CASSQMTNYEQYF
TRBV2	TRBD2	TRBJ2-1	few	TGTGCCAGCAGTGAGGTTAGCGGGAGTGCGGATGAGCAGTTCTTC	CASSEVSGSADEQFF
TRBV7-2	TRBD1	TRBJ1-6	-	TGTGCCAGCAGCGGTCAGACAGGGAATAATTCACCCCTCCACTTT	CASSGQTGNNSPLHF
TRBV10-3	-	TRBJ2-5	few	TGTGCCATCAGACCCGACTTGGCCCAGGAGACCCAGTACTTC	CAIRPDLAQETQYF
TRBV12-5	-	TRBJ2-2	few	TGTGCTAGTGGTTTCTCAACAGGGTTAAACACCGGGGAGCTGTTTTTT	CASGFSTGLNTGELFF
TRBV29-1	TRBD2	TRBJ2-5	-	TGCAGCGTGGGGGGGTCCAAGCAAGAGACCCAGTACTTC	CSVGGSKQETQYF
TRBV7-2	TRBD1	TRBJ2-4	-	TGTGCCAGCAGCTTAGGGCCTCGACAGGGGGCGAGGAACATTCAGTACTTC	CASSLGPRQGARNIQYF
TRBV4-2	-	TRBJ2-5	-	TGTGCCAGCAGCCAAGATATGCGGGGAATCCAAGAGACCCAGTACTTC	CASSQDMRGIQETQYF
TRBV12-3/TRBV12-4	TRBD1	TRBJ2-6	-	TGTGCCAGCAGTTACAGGGGCGTAAACTCTGGGGCCAACGTCCTGACTTTC	CASSYRGVNSGANVLTF
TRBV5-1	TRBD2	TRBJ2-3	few	TGCGCCAGCAGCTTGGAGGCTAGCGGGAGGGAATCGCAGTATTTT	CASSLEASGRESQYF
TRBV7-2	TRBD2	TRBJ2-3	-	TGTGCCAGCAGGTGGCTAGCGGGAGCAATAGATACGCAGTATTTT	CASRWLAGAIDTQYF
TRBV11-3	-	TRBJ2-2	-	TGTGCCAGCAGCTTTCACACCGGGGAGCTGTTTTTT	CASSFHTGELFF
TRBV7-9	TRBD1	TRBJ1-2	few	TGTGCCAGCAGCTGGGGGACAGGACTATCCTATGGCTACACCTTC	CASSWGTGLSYGYTF
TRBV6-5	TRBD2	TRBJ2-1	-	TGTGCCAGCAGTTACTGGGAGGGAGGGGAGCAGTTCTTC	CASSYWEGGEQFF
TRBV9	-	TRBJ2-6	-	TGTGCCAGCAGCGTAGGAGGCCGTCCAGGGGCCAACGTCCTGACTTTC	CASSVGGRPGANVLTF
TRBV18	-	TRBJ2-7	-	TGTGCCAGCTCACCAATGGCAGGATTTGCCTACGAGCAGTACTTC	CASSPMAGFAYEQYF
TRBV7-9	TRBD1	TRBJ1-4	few	TGTGCCAGCAGCTTAGTGTTCGGGACAGTTCCAACTAATGAAAAACTGTTTTTT	CASSLVFGTVPTNEKLFF
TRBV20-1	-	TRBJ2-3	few	TGCAGTGTGCGACTAGGGGCAGATACGCAGTATTTT	CSVRLGADTQYF
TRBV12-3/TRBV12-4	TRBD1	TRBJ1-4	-	TGTGCCAGCAGCAACCTCGACAGGGCCAAGGGTGAAAAACTGCTTTTT	CASSNLDRAKGEKLLF
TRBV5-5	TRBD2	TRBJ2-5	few	TGTGCCAGCAGCGTTAGCGGGATCTCTTTGGTGGAGACCCAGTACTTC	CASSVSGISLVETQYF
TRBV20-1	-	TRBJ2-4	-	TGCAGTGCCGGAGGGGGTTGGGACATTCAGTACTTC	CSAGGGWDIQYF
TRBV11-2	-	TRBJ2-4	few	TGTGCCAGCAGCCAGTTCAGGGCGGACATTCAGTACTTC	CASSQFRADIQYF
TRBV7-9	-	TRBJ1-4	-	TGTGCCAGCAGCTTTGGCAGGGAGGTGTTTTTT	CASSFGREVFF
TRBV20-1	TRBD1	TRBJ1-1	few	TGCAGTGCCCGGGACAGAGACATGAACACTGAAGCTTTCTTT	CSARDRDMNTEAFF
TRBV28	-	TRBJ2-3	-	TGTGCCAGCACCTTGCGAACAGAATTCACAGATACGCAGTATTTT	CASTLRTEFTDTQYF
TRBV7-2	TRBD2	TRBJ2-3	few	TGTGCCAGCAGCCCCGCGCTGGGGGGAGGGCCGGATACGCAGTATTTT	CASSPALGGGPDTQYF
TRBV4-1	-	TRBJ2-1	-	TGCGCCAGCAGCCAAGATGCCGGGCAGAGGAATGAGCAGTTCTTC	CASSQDAGQRNEQFF
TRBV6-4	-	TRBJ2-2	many	TGTGCCAGCAGTGATGGGGGCGGCACCGGGGAGCTGTTTTTT	CASSDGGGTGELFF
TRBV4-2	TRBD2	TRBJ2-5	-	TGTGCCAGCAGCCAAGGAGTAAAAAGCGGGGGGGCCGAGGAGACCCAGTACTTC	CASSQGVKSGGAEETQYF
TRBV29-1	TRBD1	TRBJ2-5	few	TGCAGCGTTGAAGATTACTTCCAGGGGGTACAAGAGACCCAGTACTTC	CSVEDYFQGVQETQYF
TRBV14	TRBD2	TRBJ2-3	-	TGTGCCAGCAGCCTAGATTTGGGTAGCGGGGGAGATACGCAGTATTTT	CASSLDLGSGGDTQYF
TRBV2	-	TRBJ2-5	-	TGTGCCAGCAGTGAATTCTCGGGGCCGGAGACCCAGTACTTC	CASSEFSGPETQYF
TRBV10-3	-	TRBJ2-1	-	TGTGCCATCAGTGAGTCCTCTGCGGACCCTTACAATGAGCAGTTCTTC	CAISESSADPYNEQFF
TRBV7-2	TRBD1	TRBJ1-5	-	TGTGCCAGCAGCTTAGCGTTGACAGGGTATCAGCCCCAGCATTTT	CASSLALTGYQPQHF